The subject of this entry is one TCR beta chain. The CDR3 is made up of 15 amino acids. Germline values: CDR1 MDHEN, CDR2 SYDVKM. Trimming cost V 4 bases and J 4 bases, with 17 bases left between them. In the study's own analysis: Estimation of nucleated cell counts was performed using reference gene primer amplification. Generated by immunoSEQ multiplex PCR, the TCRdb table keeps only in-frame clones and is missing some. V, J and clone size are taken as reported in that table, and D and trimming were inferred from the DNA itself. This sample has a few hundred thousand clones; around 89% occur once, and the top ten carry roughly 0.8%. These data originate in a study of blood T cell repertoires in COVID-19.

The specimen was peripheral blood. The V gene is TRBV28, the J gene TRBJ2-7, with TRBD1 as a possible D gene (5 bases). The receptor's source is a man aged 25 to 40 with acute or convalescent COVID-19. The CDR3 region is CASSSPATAMYEQYF. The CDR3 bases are TGTGCCAGCAGTTCCCCCGCGACAGCTATGTACGAGCAGTACTTC.